This TCR beta chain was documented in a study of cytomegalovirus exposure and HLA in healthy donors. The study's findings and limits: In vitro experiments confirmed that three CMV-associated chains were specific for CMV antigens. No immune exposure information besides CMV serostatus was available. Accurate HLA-A and HLA-B prediction from TCR beta sequences was reported for most subjects.

Vbeta (60) and Jbeta (13) primers were used in the PCR. Here immunoSEQ multiplex PCR was the method, and the copy in TCRdb shows in-frame clones only, minus some. Here the sample spans some 180,000 clones, about 81% being singletons. This clone has a single count. Antigen unknown. The sequence derives from a man aged 40-50 years in good health and CMV-seronegative. The sequencing input was PBMCs.

The CDR3 DNA follows: TGTGCCAGCAGCTTGAGGACAGCCAGGGCCTACGAGCAGTACTTC. It encodes CASSLRTARAYEQYF. This chain connects TRBV5-6 to TRBJ2-7, with D perhaps TRBD1 (6 bases). The V and J ends lost 1 base and 2 bases respectively, with 13 bases between them. Per the germline V gene, CDR1 is SGHDT and CDR2 is YYEEEE. The CDR3 extends over 15 amino acids.